This TCR beta chain was identified in a study of blood T cell repertoires in COVID-19. Study as a whole: Sites across the United States, Italy and Spain contributed samples from acute and convalescent COVID-19.

Germline V CDR1 and CDR2: MNHNY, SVGAGI (reference sequence). Trimming pared 0 bases from V and 6 bases from J, leaving 9 bases between. The CDR3 spans 15 residues. The data were produced by immunoSEQ multiplex PCR, yet TCRdb's version contains in-frame clones alone and is incomplete. Of more than 300,000 clones in the sample, around 90% were seen once. The V gene is TRBV6-6, the J gene TRBJ1-6; possibly TRBD1 for D (6 bases). The sequenced material came from peripheral blood. This sequence was found in a woman aged 40 to 49 with COVID-19, enrolled during active disease. CDR3 DNA: TGTGCCAGCAGTTACTCGACAGGTTCTAATTCACCCCTCCACTTT. Its translation is CASSYSTGSNSPLHF.